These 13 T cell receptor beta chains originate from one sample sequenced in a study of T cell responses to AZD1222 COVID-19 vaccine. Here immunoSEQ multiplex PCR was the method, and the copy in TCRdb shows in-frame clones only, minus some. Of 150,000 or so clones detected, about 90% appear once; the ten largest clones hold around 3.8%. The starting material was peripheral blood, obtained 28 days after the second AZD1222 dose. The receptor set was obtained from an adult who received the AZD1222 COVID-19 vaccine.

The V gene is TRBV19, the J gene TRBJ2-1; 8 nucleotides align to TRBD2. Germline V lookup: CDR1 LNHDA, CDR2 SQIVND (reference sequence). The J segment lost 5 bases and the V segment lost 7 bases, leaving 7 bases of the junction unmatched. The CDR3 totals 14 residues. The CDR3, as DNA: TGTGCCAGTAAAGCGGGAGCGTGGGACAATGAGCAGTTCTTC. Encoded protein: CASKAGAWDNEQFF.

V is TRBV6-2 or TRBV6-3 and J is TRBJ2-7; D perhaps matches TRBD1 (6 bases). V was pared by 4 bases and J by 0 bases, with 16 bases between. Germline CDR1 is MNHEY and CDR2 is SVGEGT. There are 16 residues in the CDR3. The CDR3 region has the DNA TGTGCCAGCAGTTTTTCGAGGACAGAGCCCTCCTACGAGCAGTACTTC. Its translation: CASSFSRTEPSYEQYF.

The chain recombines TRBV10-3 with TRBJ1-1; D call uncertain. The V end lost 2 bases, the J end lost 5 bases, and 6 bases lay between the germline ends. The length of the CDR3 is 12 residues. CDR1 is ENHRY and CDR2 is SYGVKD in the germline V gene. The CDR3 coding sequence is TGTGCCATCAGTGAGAGCGAGACTGAAGCTTTCTTT. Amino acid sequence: CAISESETEAFF.

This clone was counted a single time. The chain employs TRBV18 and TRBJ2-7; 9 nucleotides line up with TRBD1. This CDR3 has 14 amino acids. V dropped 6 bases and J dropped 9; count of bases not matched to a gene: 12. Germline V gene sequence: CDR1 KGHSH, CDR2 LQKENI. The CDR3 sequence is CASSRGQGREGQYF. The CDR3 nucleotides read TGTGCCAGCTCCCGGGGACAGGGAAGGGAAGGGCAGTACTTC.

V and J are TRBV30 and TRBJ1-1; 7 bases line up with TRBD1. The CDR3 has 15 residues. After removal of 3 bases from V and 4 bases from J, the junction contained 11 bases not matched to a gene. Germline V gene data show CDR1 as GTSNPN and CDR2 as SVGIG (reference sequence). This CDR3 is CAWRFKGASGTEAFF. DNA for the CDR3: TGTGCCTGGAGGTTCAAGGGGGCAAGTGGCACTGAAGCTTTCTTT.

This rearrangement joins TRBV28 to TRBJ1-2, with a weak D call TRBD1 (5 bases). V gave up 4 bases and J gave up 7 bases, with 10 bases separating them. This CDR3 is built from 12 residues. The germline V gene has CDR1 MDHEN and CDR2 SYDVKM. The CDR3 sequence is CASSSGLRGYTF. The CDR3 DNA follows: TGTGCCAGCAGTTCAGGGTTACGTGGCTACACCTTC.

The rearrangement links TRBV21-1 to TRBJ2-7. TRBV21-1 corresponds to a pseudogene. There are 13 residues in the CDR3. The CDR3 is CASRSGVSYEQYF. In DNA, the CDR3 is TGTGCCAGCAGGTCCGGCGTCTCCTACGAGCAGTACTTC.

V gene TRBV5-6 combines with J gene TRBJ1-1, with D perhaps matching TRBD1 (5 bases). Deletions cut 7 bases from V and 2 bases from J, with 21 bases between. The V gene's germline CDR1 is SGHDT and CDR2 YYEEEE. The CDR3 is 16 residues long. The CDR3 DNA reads TGTGCCAGCTTAATGGGATTGGGTACAGGAAACACTGAAGCTTTCTTT. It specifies CASLMGLGTGNTEAFF.

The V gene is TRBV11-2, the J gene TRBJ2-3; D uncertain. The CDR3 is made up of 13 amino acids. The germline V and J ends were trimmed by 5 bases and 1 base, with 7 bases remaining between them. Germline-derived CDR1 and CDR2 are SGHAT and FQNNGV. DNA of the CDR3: TGTGCCAGCAGCCTCCTGGGCACAGATACGCAGTATTTT. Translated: CASSLLGTDTQYF.

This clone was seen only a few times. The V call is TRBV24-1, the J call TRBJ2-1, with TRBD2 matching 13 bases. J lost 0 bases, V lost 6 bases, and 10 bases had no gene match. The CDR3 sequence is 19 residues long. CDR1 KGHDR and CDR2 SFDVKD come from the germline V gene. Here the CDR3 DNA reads TGTGCCACCAGTAAGTGGACTAGCGGGAGTGGAAGCTCCTACAATGAGCAGTTCTTC. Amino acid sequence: CATSKWTSGSGSSYNEQFF.

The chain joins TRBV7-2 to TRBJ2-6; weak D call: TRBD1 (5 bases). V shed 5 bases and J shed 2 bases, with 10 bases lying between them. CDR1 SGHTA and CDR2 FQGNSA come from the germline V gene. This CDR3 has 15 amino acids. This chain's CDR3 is CASSPRQTGANVLTF. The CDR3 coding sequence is TGTGCCAGCAGCCCCCGACAGACTGGGGCCAACGTCCTGACTTTC.

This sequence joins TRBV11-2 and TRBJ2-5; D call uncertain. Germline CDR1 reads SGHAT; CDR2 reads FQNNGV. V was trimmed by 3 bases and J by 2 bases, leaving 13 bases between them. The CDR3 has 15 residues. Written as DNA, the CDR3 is TGTGCCAGCAGCTTCCGCGGCCCTCCACAAGAGACCCAGTACTTC. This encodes CASSFRGPPQETQYF. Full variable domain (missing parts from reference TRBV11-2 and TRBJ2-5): EAGVAQSPRYKIIEKRQSVAFWCNPISGHATLYWYQQILGQGPKLLIQFQNNGVVDDSQLPKDRFSAERLKGVDSTLKIQPAKLEDSAVYLCASSFRGPPQETQYFGPGTRLLVL.

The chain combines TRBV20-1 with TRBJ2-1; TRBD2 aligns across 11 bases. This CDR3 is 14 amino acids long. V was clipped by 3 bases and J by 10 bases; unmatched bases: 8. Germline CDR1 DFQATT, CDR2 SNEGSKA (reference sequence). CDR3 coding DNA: TGCAGTGCTAGTGCTAGCGGGGGGTTAGGAGAGCAGTTCTTC. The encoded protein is CSASASGGLGEQFF.